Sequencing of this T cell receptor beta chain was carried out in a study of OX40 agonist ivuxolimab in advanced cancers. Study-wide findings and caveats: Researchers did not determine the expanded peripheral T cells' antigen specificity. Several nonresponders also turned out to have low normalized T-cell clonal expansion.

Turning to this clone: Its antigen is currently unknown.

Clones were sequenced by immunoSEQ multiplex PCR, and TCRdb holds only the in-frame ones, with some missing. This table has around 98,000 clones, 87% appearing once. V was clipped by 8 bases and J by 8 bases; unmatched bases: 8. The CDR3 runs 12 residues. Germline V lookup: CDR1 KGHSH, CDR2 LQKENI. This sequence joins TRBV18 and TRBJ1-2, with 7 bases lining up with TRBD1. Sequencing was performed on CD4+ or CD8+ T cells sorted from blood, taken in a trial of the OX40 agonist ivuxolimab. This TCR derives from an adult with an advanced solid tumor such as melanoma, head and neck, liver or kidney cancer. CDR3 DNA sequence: TGTGCCAGCCTACAGACAGGGTACGGCTACACCTTC. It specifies CASLQTGYGYTF.